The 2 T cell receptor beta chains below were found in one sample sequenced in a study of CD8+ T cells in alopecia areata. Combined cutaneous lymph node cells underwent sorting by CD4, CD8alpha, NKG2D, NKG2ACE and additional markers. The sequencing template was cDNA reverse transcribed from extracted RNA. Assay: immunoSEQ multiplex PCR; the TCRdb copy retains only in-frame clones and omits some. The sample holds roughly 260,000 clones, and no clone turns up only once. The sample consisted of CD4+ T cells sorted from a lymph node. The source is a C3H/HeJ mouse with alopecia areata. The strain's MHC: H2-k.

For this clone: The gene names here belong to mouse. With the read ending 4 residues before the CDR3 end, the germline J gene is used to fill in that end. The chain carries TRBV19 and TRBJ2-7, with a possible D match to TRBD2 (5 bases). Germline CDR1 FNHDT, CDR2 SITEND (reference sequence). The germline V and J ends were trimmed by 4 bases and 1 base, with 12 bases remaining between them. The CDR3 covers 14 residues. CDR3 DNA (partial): TGTGCCAGCAGTCCCCGGTTGGGGTCCTAT. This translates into CASSPRLGSY. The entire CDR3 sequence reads CASSPRLGSYEQYF.

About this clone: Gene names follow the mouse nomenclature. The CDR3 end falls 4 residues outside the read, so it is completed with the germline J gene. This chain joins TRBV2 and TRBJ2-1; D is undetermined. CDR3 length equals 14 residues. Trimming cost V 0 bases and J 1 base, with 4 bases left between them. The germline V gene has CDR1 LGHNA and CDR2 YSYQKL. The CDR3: CASSQELNYAEQFF. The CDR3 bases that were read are TGTGCCAGCAGCCAAGAACTCAACTATGCT.